This entry concerns a single TCR beta chain. Germline-derived CDR1 and CDR2 are MDHEN and SYDVKM. The V and J ends lost 11 bases and 2 bases respectively, with 12 bases between them. There are 12 residues in the CDR3. This record comes from a study of cytomegalovirus exposure and HLA in healthy donors. Study-wide background: The 120 validation repertoires, a later analysis reported, used the same platform as the 600 to 700 repertoires from the first cohort.

Some clones are missing from TCRdb's copy, which holds only in-frame ones; the method was immunoSEQ multiplex PCR. Among 250,000 to 300,000 clones listed, around 89% were seen once. The J gene is TRBJ2-5, the V gene TRBV28; D perhaps matches TRBD1 (6 bases). This clonotype was sampled from a woman aged 18-29 years in good health and CMV-seronegative. Sequenced input: PBMCs. This CDR3 is CAAEDRQETQYF. CDR3 DNA: TGTGCCGCCGAGGACAGACAAGAGACCCAGTACTTC.